Here is one TCR beta chain with its context. As yet, its antigen is unknown. Repertoires were generated with immunoSEQ multiplex PCR, while TCRdb's copy carries only in-frame clones and drops some. The sample lists around 51,000 clones, 80% to 85% occurring once. The CDR3 is 15 residues long. Germline loops: CDR1 LNHNV, CDR2 YYDKDF (reference sequence). The ends were cut back, 0 bases at V and 2 bases at J, with 10 bases in the middle. The data are from a study of OX40 agonist ivuxolimab in advanced cancers. Turning to the study itself: Under the entry rules, prior anti-PD-1, anti-PD-L1 or anti-CTLA-4 therapy was allowed, and 35% to 40% had some.

Autoimmune disease history or systemic immunosuppression disqualified patients. Overall study findings and caveats: In the expanded peripheral T cells, antigen specificity was never determined. People who partly responded at 0.1-3.0 mg/kg had some of the least clonal expansion seen.

Sequencing used CD4+ or CD8+ T cells sorted from blood, obtained in a trial of the OX40 agonist ivuxolimab. This TCR was recovered from an adult with an advanced solid tumor such as melanoma, head and neck, liver or kidney cancer. The V call is TRBV15, the J call TRBJ1-2, with D possibly matching TRBD1 (6 bases). CDR3 protein: CATSRESGQNYGYTF. The DNA for the CDR3 is TGTGCCACCAGCAGAGAGAGTGGACAGAACTATGGCTACACCTTC.